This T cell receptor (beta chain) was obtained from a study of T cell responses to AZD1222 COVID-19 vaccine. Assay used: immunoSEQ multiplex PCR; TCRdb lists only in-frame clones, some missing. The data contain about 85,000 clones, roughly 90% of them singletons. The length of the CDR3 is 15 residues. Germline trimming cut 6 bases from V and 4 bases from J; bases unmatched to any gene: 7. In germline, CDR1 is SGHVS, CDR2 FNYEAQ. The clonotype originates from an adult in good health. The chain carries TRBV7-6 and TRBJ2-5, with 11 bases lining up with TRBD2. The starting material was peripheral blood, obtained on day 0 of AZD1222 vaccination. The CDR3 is CASSWTSGLGETQYF. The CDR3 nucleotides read TGTGCCAGCAGTTGGACTAGCGGGCTAGGAGAGACCCAGTACTTC.